This T cell receptor (beta chain) is from a study of post-analysis software for immune sequencing data (dated by TCRdb to about 2015). For context, the study as a whole: Recorded disease courses included relapsing-remitting, secondary progressive and progressive-relapsing multiple sclerosis, with some patients lacking subtype annotation. A subset of samples was prepared in parallel using single-end sample barcoding, then pooled and co-amplified after Illumina adapter ligation. The multiple sclerosis patient repertoires were compared with 10 or so previously published healthy control repertoires from donors aged roughly 6 to 25 years.

The protocol used for the library was PCR. The sequencer was an Illumina HiSeq 2500. To reduce PCR and sequencing biases, unique molecular identifiers were incorporated into the TCR beta cDNA libraries. Approximately 500,000 cDNA molecules were obtained for every 1 to 10 million input T cells, so each molecule roughly corresponded to one T cell. The patient libraries were prepared and sequenced with the same protocol used for the earlier healthy control dataset. Samples belonging to the same batch were prepared together, multiplexed and sequenced on a shared HiSeq lane. The original methods were these. MIGEC was used to process the raw barcoded reads, and molecular identifier groups with only a single read were discarded before consensus assembly and CDR3 extraction. Clonotype tables were post-analysed with VDJtools, normalizing diversity by down-sampling all datasets to the smallest sample size. In repertoire overlap clustering, CDR3 amino acid sequences, but not nucleotide sequences, were matched to correct batch-related cross-sample contamination. TCRdb itself trimmed the public reads at Q25 with fastp, ran MiXCR and retained productive beta chains. Identical CDR3 proteins give one entry, which carries the most common genes and DNA. In this record, the V and J calls reflect TCRdb's handling and not the investigators' own analysis. The sample records approximately 660,000 distinct CDR3 sequences, roughly three fifths of which are singletons. The top ten clonotypes cover approximately 11% of the sample.

Points on this clonotype: The antigen it binds to is not known. Per-base quality was not reported, and no clone a single base away is much larger than it.

To demonstrate the VDJtools post-analysis software, TCR beta repertoires were profiled from the peripheral blood of roughly 12 young patients with multiple sclerosis. The multiple sclerosis patients were children and adolescents ranging in age from roughly 6 to 15 years. What the research found in general, with its limitations: Significantly higher frequencies in patients than in controls were found for roughly 5 TRBV segments, including TRBV5-6, TRBV5-1 and TRBV20-1. Multiple sclerosis patients had significantly lower normalized Chao1 diversity than controls, a result that suggests substantial peripheral T-cell clonal expansion. Strong co-clustering of samples prepared in the same batch was shown by direct clustering with F measure, prompting a batch-effect correction. The control group was slightly older than the multiple sclerosis patient group.

Cut back by 7 bases and 1 base, the V and J ends lie 15 bases apart. CDR1 and CDR2, looked up from the germline V gene (reference sequence), are DFQATT and SNEGSKA. From the cysteine up to the phenylalanine, the CDR3 has a length of 14 residues. This entry keeps only the CDR3 DNA: 42 bases, framed from base 1. The source is a girl aged 2 to 9 with multiple sclerosis. Recombination connected TRBV20-1 to TRBJ2-3; no D gene call is confident. The sequenced sample was blood. The DNA sequence follows: TGCAGTGTTCAGATCCCAGATGGCACAGATACGCAGTATTTT. This codes for CSVQIPDGTDTQYF.